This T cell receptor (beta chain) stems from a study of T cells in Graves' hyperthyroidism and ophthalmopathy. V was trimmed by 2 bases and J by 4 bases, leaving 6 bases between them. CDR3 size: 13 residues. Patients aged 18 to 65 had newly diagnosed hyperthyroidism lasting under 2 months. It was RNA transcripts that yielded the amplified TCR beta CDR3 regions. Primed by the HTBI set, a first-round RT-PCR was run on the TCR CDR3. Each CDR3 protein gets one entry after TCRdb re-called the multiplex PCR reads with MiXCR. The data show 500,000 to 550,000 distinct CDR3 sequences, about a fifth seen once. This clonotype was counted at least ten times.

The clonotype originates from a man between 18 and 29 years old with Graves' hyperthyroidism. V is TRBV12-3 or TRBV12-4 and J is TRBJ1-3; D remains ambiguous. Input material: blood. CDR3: CASSLLGGNTIYF. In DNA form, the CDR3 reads TGTGCCAGCAGTTTATTGGGGGGAAACACCATATATTTT.